The 27 T cell receptor beta chains listed next were all sequenced from one sample in a study of cytomegalovirus exposure and HLA in healthy donors. 13 Jbeta primers and 60 Vbeta primers were used for the PCR. TCRdb's table, derived via immunoSEQ multiplex PCR, lists solely in-frame clones and lacks some. The sample shows about 76,000 clones, over 75% of them seen only once. Specimen: PBMCs. The origin of the receptors is a male donor in good health and CMV-seropositive.

The chain employs TRBV7-9 and TRBJ2-7; D perhaps matches TRBD2 (6 bases). Between the trimmed V and J ends, which lost 4 bases and 3 bases, there was a span of 22 bases. In germline, CDR1 is SEHNR, CDR2 FQNEAQ (reference sequence). The CDR3 consists of 17 residues. The DNA for the CDR3 is TGTGCCAGCAGCTCTATTTCTGGGGGAGGAAAAGACTACGAGCAGTACTTC. This sequence encodes CASSSISGGGKDYEQYF.

This chain joins TRBV7-6 and TRBJ2-1; 11 bases fit TRBD2. V gave up 1 base and J gave up 6 bases; unmatched junction bases: 5. The CDR3 has 16 residues. Germline lookup yields CDR1 SGHVS and CDR2 FNYEAQ. The CDR3 DNA follows: TGTGCCAGCAGCTTAGAGGGACTAGCGGTGGTCAATGAGCAGTTCTTC. Protein: CASSLEGLAVVNEQFF.

The V call is TRBV18, the J call TRBJ2-6, with D possibly TRBD1 on 6 matching bases. Germline V gives CDR1 KGHSH, CDR2 LQKENI. This CDR3 has 18 residues. Trimming took 2 bases from V and 2 from J, leaving 16 bases between them. CDR3 loop: CASSPGRGSKAGANVLTF. The CDR3 DNA reads as TGTGCCAGCTCACCAGGCAGGGGATCTAAGGCTGGGGCCAACGTCCTGACTTTC.

Only a few counts were recorded for this clone. The chain joins TRBV9 to TRBJ2-2; tentatively, D is TRBD2 (5 bases). Germline CDR1 SGDLS, CDR2 YYNGEE. V was pared by 4 bases and J by 7 bases, with 14 bases between. This CDR3 region has 14 residues. CDR3 sequence: CASSLIASDGELFF. The CDR3 region has the DNA TGTGCCAGCAGCCTTATAGCGTCGGACGGGGAGCTGTTTTTT.

With regard to this clone: Different DNA sequences within this sample yield the same CDR3. The V call is TRBV28, the J call TRBJ1-4; TRBD1 aligns across 8 bases. The CDR3 consists of 13 residues. The V gene end was trimmed by 2 bases and the J gene end by 8 bases; junction bases not matched to a gene: 1. Germline CDR1 MDHEN, CDR2 SYDVKM. CDR3 residues: CASSLQGAEKLFF. The CDR3 nucleotides read TGTGCCAGCAGTTTACAGGGGGCGGAAAAACTGTTTTTT. The full variable domain, rest sourced from reference TRBV28 and TRBJ1-4, is DVKVTQSSRYLVKRTGEKVFLECVQDMDHENMFWYRQDPGLGLRLIYFSYDVKMKEKGDIPEGYSVSREKKERFSLILESASTNQTSMYLCASSLQGAEKLFFGSGTQLSVL.

This sequence joins TRBV11-3 and TRBJ2-2; 10 nucleotides line up with TRBD1. This CDR3 has 15 residues. In germline, CDR1 is SGHNT, CDR2 YENEEA. With 4 bases clipped from V and 4 bases from J, the junction kept 3 bases outside the gene matches. This CDR3 is CASSSGQGSTGELFF. The CDR3 nucleotides are TGTGCCAGCAGCTCGGGACAGGGGTCCACCGGGGAGCTGTTTTTT.

The V and J genes are TRBV7-2 and TRBJ2-7; TRBD2 matches at 7 bases. The junction had 13 bases not matched to a gene; V was cut back by 4 bases and J by 7 bases. This CDR3 has 15 residues. Germline V gene data show CDR1 as SGHTA and CDR2 as FQGNSA. The CDR3: CASSSGTTYVREQYF. CDR3 DNA sequence: TGTGCCAGCAGCTCTGGGACTACGTACGTTAGAGAGCAGTACTTC. The full variable domain, completed using reference TRBV7-2 and TRBJ2-7, is GAGVSQSPSNKVTEKGKDVELRCDPISGHTALYWYRQSLGQGLEFLIYFQGNSAPDKSGLPSDRFSAERTGGSVSTLTIQRTQQEDSAVYLCASSSGTTYVREQYFGPGTRLTVT.

The rearrangement joins TRBV11-2 to TRBJ2-7, with D perhaps matching TRBD1 (6 bases). The V and J ends lost 1 base and 3 bases respectively, with 10 bases between them. From germline, CDR1 is SGHAT and CDR2 FQNNGV. The length of the CDR3 is 14 residues. The CDR3 nucleotides read TGTGCCAGCAGCTTAGTGATACAGGGCTACGAGCAGTACTTC. This codes for CASSLVIQGYEQYF.

This chain uses TRBV10-3 with TRBJ1-5, with a possible D match to TRBD1 (5 bases). CDR3 length: 17 residues. V was pared by 6 bases and J by 0 bases, with 18 bases between. Germline CDR1 is ENHRY and CDR2 is SYGVKD. The DNA for the CDR3 is TGTGCCATCAGCTTGGGCGGGGGACCTTATAGCAATCAGCCCCAGCATTTT. Protein: CAISLGGGPYSNQPQHF.

V gene TRBV7-9 combines with J gene TRBJ1-1, with D perhaps TRBD1 (5 bases). The CDR3 spans 12 residues. Germline lookup yields CDR1 SEHNR and CDR2 FQNEAQ (reference sequence). V gave up 5 bases and J gave up 10 bases, with 14 bases separating them. The chain's CDR3 is CASSRGVLGAFF. The CDR3 DNA sequence: TGTGCCAGCAGCCGGGGGGTCCTTGGAGCTTTCTTT.

This clone was counted only a few times. The chain joins TRBV2 to TRBJ2-5; 8 nucleotides line up with TRBD1. This CDR3 region has 13 residues. The trim removed 8 bases at V and 5 bases at J, leaving 7 bases unmatched. From germline, CDR1 is SNHLY and CDR2 FYNNEI. CDR3 nucleotide sequence: TGTGCCAGCGTCAGGGGGCAGTGGGAGACCCAGTACTTC. This gives the protein CASVRGQWETQYF.

This chain joins TRBV19 and TRBJ2-2; 9 positions agree with TRBD1. V trimming: 6 bases; J trimming: 4 bases; junction bases outside the gene matches: 6. CDR3 length: 15 amino acids. Germline CDR1 and CDR2: LNHDA and SQIVND (reference sequence). CDR3 residues: CASSSGTGSTGELFF. CDR3 in DNA: TGTGCCAGTAGCTCCGGGACAGGGAGCACCGGGGAGCTGTTTTTT. Looking up the rest from reference TRBV19 and TRBJ2-2 gives the full variable domain: DGGITQSPKYLFRKEGQNVTLSCEQNLNHDAMYWYRQDPGQGLRLIYYSQIVNDFQKGDIAEGYSVSREKKESFPLTVTSAQKNPTAFYLCASSSGTGSTGELFFGEGSRLTVL.

This chain connects TRBV7-9 to TRBJ2-7, with TRBD2 matching 7 bases. The CDR3 length is 17 residues. V shed 3 bases and J 5 bases; nucleotides not matched to a gene: 16. CDR1 and CDR2 from the germline V gene are SEHNR and FQNEAQ (reference sequence). The chain's CDR3 is CASSLYTLAGDFNEQYF. The CDR3 DNA sequence: TGTGCCAGCAGCTTGTACACCTTAGCGGGTGATTTTAACGAGCAGTACTTC.

The chain carries TRBV29-1 and TRBJ2-2, with 7 positions matching TRBD1. The germline CDR1 and CDR2 sequences are SQVTM and ANQGSEA. The V and J ends lost 7 bases and 6 bases, in that order; junction bases with no gene match: 5. The CDR3 spans 12 residues. CDR3 nucleotides: TGCAGCGCTCGACAGGGTTCCGGGGAGCTGTTTTTT. Translated, it gives CSARQGSGELFF.

The genes are TRBV15 and TRBJ1-4; no clear D. V lost 1 base, J lost 7 bases, and 13 bases lay in between. Germline CDR1 is LNHNV and CDR2 is YYDKDF (reference sequence). This CDR3 comprises 15 residues. This chain's CDR3 is CATSRVYGGVEKLFF. The CDR3 DNA is TGTGCCACCAGCAGAGTATACGGAGGCGTTGAAAAACTGTTTTTT. The full variable domain, in which reference TRBV15 and TRBJ1-4 provide the parts outside the CDR3, is DAMVIQNPRYQVTQFGKPVTLSCSQTLNHNVMYWYQQKSSQAPKLLFHYYDKDFNNEADTPDNFQSRRPNTSFCFLDIRSPGLGDTAMYLCATSRVYGGVEKLFFGSGTQLSVL.

The chain links TRBV6-5 to TRBJ1-5; D call uncertain. The CDR3 extends over 13 amino acids. The germline V and J ends were trimmed by 8 bases and 5 bases, with 13 bases remaining between them. Looked up from germline, CDR1 is MNHEY and CDR2 is SVGAGI. CDR3 region: CASATDRYQPQHF. The CDR3 DNA reads TGTGCCAGCGCCACAGATAGATATCAGCCCCAGCATTTT.

This chain joins TRBV4-3 and TRBJ2-3; TRBD2 matches at 10 bases. V lost 4 bases and J lost 4; bases outside the gene matches: 5. From germline, CDR1 is LGHNA and CDR2 YSLEER. This CDR3 spans 15 amino acids. CDR3 coding DNA: TGCGCCAGCAGCCTAGCTAGCGGGAGCCCAGATACGCAGTATTTT. It specifies CASSLASGSPDTQYF.

This clone was counted only a few times. The J gene is TRBJ2-1, the V gene TRBV6-4; 8 bases match TRBD1. Trimming removed 5 bases from V and 4 bases from J; junction bases left unmatched: 7. CDR3 length: 15 amino acids. Germline-derived CDR1 and CDR2 are MRHNA and SNTAGT. The CDR3 DNA sequence: TGTGCCAGCAGTTCCTCAGGGGGCGAGTACAATGAGCAGTTCTTC. It yields the protein CASSSSGGEYNEQFF.

This chain links TRBV10-2 with TRBJ2-1; no clear D. The CDR3 covers 10 residues. Trimming cost V 4 bases and J 10 bases, with 5 bases left between them. The V gene's germline CDR1 is WSHSY and CDR2 SAAADI. The chain's CDR3 is CASSAGEQFF. In DNA, the CDR3 is TGCGCCAGCAGTGCTGGCGAGCAGTTCTTC.

This clone has just a few counts. The chain joins TRBV20-1 to TRBJ1-1, with D unclear. The CDR3 is 10 amino acids. Per germline, CDR1 DFQATT and CDR2 SNEGSKA (reference sequence). Between the trimmed V and J ends, which lost 4 bases and 5 bases, there was a span of 5 bases. The CDR3 DNA is TGCAGTGCTATGAGAACTGAAGCTTTCTTT. It codes for CSAMRTEAFF.

This chain joins TRBV2 and TRBJ2-7; 14 bases line up with TRBD2. There are 15 residues in the CDR3. The J segment lost 4 bases and the V segment lost 5 bases, leaving 4 bases of the junction unmatched. Germline V gene lookup returns CDR1 SNHLY and CDR2 FYNNEI. The CDR3 sequence is CASSLRTSGRYEQYF. The CDR3 nucleotides read TGTGCCAGCAGTCTCCGGACTAGCGGGAGGTACGAGCAGTACTTC.

V and J are TRBV15 and TRBJ2-4; possibly TRBD1 for D (5 bases). Trimming took 3 bases from V and 0 from J, leaving 18 bases between them. CDR1 is LNHNV and CDR2 is YYDKDF in the germline V gene (reference sequence). CDR3 length: 18 residues. CDR3 loop: CATSSALRGRKAKNIQYF. Here the CDR3 DNA reads TGTGCCACCAGCAGCGCCCTTAGGGGAAGGAAAGCCAAAAACATTCAGTACTTC. Full variable domain (outside the CDR3, taken from reference TRBV15 and TRBJ2-4): DAMVIQNPRYQVTQFGKPVTLSCSQTLNHNVMYWYQQKSSQAPKLLFHYYDKDFNNEADTPDNFQSRRPNTSFCFLDIRSPGLGDTAMYLCATSSALRGRKAKNIQYFGAGTRLSVL.

The chain joins TRBV6-1 to TRBJ2-1, with D tentatively TRBD2 (6 bases). CDR1 is MNHNS, CDR2 SASEGT, per germline. V dropped 4 bases and J dropped 0 bases, with 10 bases sitting between them. The CDR3 spans 15 residues. CDR3 DNA sequence: TGTGCCAGCAGTGGGGGGGTAGACTCCTACAATGAGCAGTTCTTC. Translated, it gives CASSGGVDSYNEQFF.

The chain carries TRBV19 and TRBJ1-1, with D tentatively TRBD1 (5 bases). This CDR3 comprises 15 residues. From germline, CDR1 is LNHDA and CDR2 SQIVND (reference sequence). Trimming stripped 5 bases from V and 0 bases from J, with 13 bases between. The CDR3 nucleotides read TGTGCCAGTAGTCGCCAGGGATCAATGAACACTGAAGCTTTCTTT. Encoded protein: CASSRQGSMNTEAFF.

The J gene is TRBJ2-7, the V gene TRBV19; the match to TRBD2 covers 7 bases. Unmatched junction bases numbered 14, after V lost 5 bases and J lost 1 base. Germline assignment: CDR1 LNHDA and CDR2 SQIVND (reference sequence). There are 17 residues in the CDR3. CDR3 DNA sequence: TGTGCCAGTAGTCCACGAACTAGCGACAGAATTTCCTACGAGCAGTACTTC. This codes for CASSPRTSDRISYEQYF.

The genes are TRBV5-1 and TRBJ2-7; TRBD1 aligns across 11 bases. The J segment lost 1 base and the V segment lost 3 bases, leaving 3 bases of the junction unmatched. The germline V gene encodes CDR1 SGHRS and CDR2 YFSETQ. This CDR3 spans 15 amino acids. The DNA of the CDR3 is TGCGCCAGCAGCTGGGGGACAGGGGGTTCCTACGAGCAGTACTTC. It encodes CASSWGTGGSYEQYF.

The chain combines TRBV6-5 with TRBJ2-1, with 12 bases aligning to TRBD2. V lost 4 bases, J lost 5 bases, and 6 bases stayed unmatched. The CDR3 contains 16 residues. The germline CDR1 and CDR2 sequences are MNHEY and SVGAGI. The CDR3 reads CASSLWTSGMDNEQFF. The CDR3 nucleotides are TGTGCCAGCAGTTTATGGACTAGCGGGATGGACAATGAGCAGTTCTTC.